One and the same sample provided the 14 T cell receptor beta chains below, sequenced in a study of T cell changes during pregnancy in multiple sclerosis. TCRdb keeps only in-frame clones here, not all; method: immunoSEQ multiplex PCR. The table records 70,000 to 90,000 clones, 91% of them present only once. This sample comprised PBMCs, obtained in the first trimester of pregnancy. These TCRs come from a female donor in good health, serving as a control in a pregnancy study. Some clones in this sample may be carry-over from other donors' samples.

This clone was counted a few times. The chain carries TRBV7-9 and TRBJ1-1; tentative D call: TRBD1 (6 bases). CDR3 length: 15 amino acids. The V end lost 6 bases, the J end lost 3 bases, and 17 bases lay between the germline ends. CDR1 and CDR2 (germline): SEHNR, FQNEAQ (reference sequence). CDR3 region: CASRTERTVHTEAFF. In DNA, the CDR3 is TGTGCCAGCAGGACTGAACGGACAGTCCACACTGAAGCTTTCTTT.

This clone was found once. This chain connects TRBV5-6 to TRBJ1-5; D unresolved. The CDR3 spans 14 residues. Germline V lookup: CDR1 SGHDT, CDR2 YYEEEE. V dropped 2 bases and J dropped 6 bases, with 12 bases sitting between them. CDR3 in DNA: TGTGCCAGCAGCTTACGGGGTTTCCGTCAGCCCCAGCATTTT. It yields the protein CASSLRGFRQPQHF.

This chain connects TRBV9 to TRBJ2-5; 8 bases line up with TRBD1. From germline, CDR1 is SGDLS and CDR2 YYNGEE. V was clipped by 3 bases and J by 2 bases; unmatched bases: 6. The CDR3 runs 15 residues. The CDR3 spells CASSADRGWQETQYF. CDR3 nucleotide sequence: TGTGCCAGCAGCGCCGACAGGGGTTGGCAAGAGACCCAGTACTTC.

The rearrangement uses TRBV7-9 and TRBJ2-1; the match to TRBD1 covers 8 bases. V was pared by 2 bases and J by 14 bases, with 5 bases of the junction left unmatched. Germline values: CDR1 SEHNR, CDR2 FQNEAQ (reference sequence). This CDR3 spans 12 amino acids. CDR3: CASSLQGAGKFF. CDR3 nucleotides: TGTGCCAGCAGCTTACAGGGGGCGGGAAAGTTCTTC.

V is TRBV5-6 and J is TRBJ2-5, with 9 positions matching TRBD1. The J call may be faulty, since TRBJ2-7 better matches the DNA end. The V gene's germline CDR1 is SGHDT and CDR2 YYEEEE. The CDR3 is made up of 15 amino acids. The CDR3 bases are TGTGCCAGCAGCTTCGGGACAGGGTCCCGCTACGAGCAGTACTTC. Translating gives CASSFGTGSRYEQYF.

The chain uses TRBV4-3 and TRBJ2-7; 11 bases match TRBD1. V trimming: 4 bases; J trimming: 4 bases; junction bases outside the gene matches: 3. The CDR3 has 14 amino acids. Germline V gene data show CDR1 as LGHNA and CDR2 as YSLEER. The DNA of the CDR3 is TGCGCCAGCAGCCCGGGGACAGGGGGATACGAGCAGTACTTC. This translates into CASSPGTGGYEQYF.

The chain links TRBV5-1 to TRBJ1-1; 7 bases are a match to TRBD1. CDR3 length: 14 amino acids. Unmatched junction bases numbered 5, after V lost 4 bases and J lost 2 bases. Germline CDR1 and CDR2: SGHRS and YFSETQ. The CDR3 reads CASSLRDSNTEAFF. The CDR3 bases are TGCGCCAGCAGCCTACGGGACAGCAACACTGAAGCTTTCTTT.

This clone was detected once. The chain employs TRBV4-1 and TRBJ1-6; D remains ambiguous. The length of the CDR3 is 15 residues. The V gene lost 4 bases and the J gene lost 9 bases, with 16 bases spanning the gap. Germline loops: CDR1 MGHRA, CDR2 YSYEKL. CDR3 in DNA: TGCGCCAGCAGCCCTCCCGGAGGGTTTAGTTCACCCCTCCACTTT. Its protein product is CASSPPGGFSSPLHF.

This chain connects TRBV7-8 to TRBJ1-3, with D possibly TRBD1 on 5 matching bases. Per the germline V gene, CDR1 is SGHVS and CDR2 is FQNEAQ. V lost 1 base, J lost 0 bases, and 13 bases lay in between. The CDR3 runs 17 residues. CDR3 sequence: CASSLGGGPSSGNTIYF. The CDR3 DNA reads as TGTGCCAGCAGCTTAGGGGGGGGACCGAGCTCTGGAAACACCATATATTTT.

This chain joins TRBV7-9 and TRBJ2-6, with 8 bases aligning to TRBD2. V trimming: 4 bases; J trimming: 4 bases; junction bases outside the gene matches: 6. Germline values: CDR1 SEHNR, CDR2 FQNEAQ (reference sequence). The CDR3 is made up of 16 amino acids. The CDR3 here is CASSSPGGGGANVLTF. DNA of the CDR3: TGTGCCAGCAGCTCCCCGGGGGGGGGAGGGGCCAACGTCCTGACTTTC.

In this sample, this clone turned up many times. The chain carries TRBV28 and TRBJ2-6; 7 nucleotides line up with TRBD1. The ends lost 9 bases at V and 0 bases at J; junction bases unmatched: 23. The germline V gene has CDR1 MDHEN and CDR2 SYDVKM. The CDR3 length is 21 residues. The CDR3 sequence: CARTRDSDLIFESSGANVLTF. The CDR3 nucleotides are TGTGCCAGAACAAGGGACAGCGACCTGATCTTTGAAAGCTCTGGGGCCAACGTCCTGACTTTC.

The gene calls are TRBV5-1 and TRBJ1-2, with D tentatively TRBD1 (5 bases). Looked up from germline, CDR1 is SGHRS and CDR2 is YFSETQ. Trimming removed 0 bases at V and 1 base at J, with 10 bases between. This CDR3 comprises 15 residues. The CDR3 loop is CASSLDGGGNYGYTF. The CDR3 DNA is TGCGCCAGCAGCTTGGACGGGGGAGGTAACTATGGCTACACCTTC.

V usage is TRBV27 and J usage is TRBJ2-1, with D maybe TRBD2 (6 bases). The CDR3 is 12 amino acids. Trimming removed 5 bases from V and 8 bases from J, with 10 bases in between. CDR1 and CDR2 (germline): MNHEY, SMNVEV (reference sequence). The CDR3 sequence: CASSGPSDEQFF. CDR3 in DNA: TGTGCCAGCAGTGGACCTAGCGATGAGCAGTTCTTC.

Only one count was recorded for this clone. The chain uses TRBV7-9 and TRBJ2-7; 9 bases are a match to TRBD1. CDR3 length: 16 residues. J was trimmed by 5 bases and V by 4 bases; bases with no gene match: 12. The germline gives CDR1 SEHNR, CDR2 FQNEAQ (reference sequence). This chain's CDR3 is CASSSAQDRGTHEQYF. CDR3 in DNA: TGTGCCAGCAGCTCCGCCCAGGACAGGGGAACCCACGAGCAGTACTTC.